This TCR beta chain was found in a study of CD8 T cells in Susac syndrome. Random hexamers were used to reverse transcribe the RNA input (about 0.5 to 1 ug). TCRdb fed the immunoSEQ multiplex PCR reads into MiXCR, producing one record per CDR3 protein. The sample includes hundreds of thousands of distinct CDR3 sequences, approximately 85% of them seen just once. CDR1 and CDR2 from the germline V gene are SGHKS and YYEKEE (reference sequence). CDR3 length equals 15 residues. V lost 2 bases to trimming and J lost 2 bases; unmatched junction nucleotides: 6. Negative isolation was used for CD8+ and CD4+ T cells and FACS enrichment for TEMRA cells.

This receptor was taken from a human donor with multiple sclerosis. Sequencing was performed on CD8+ T cells from PBMCs. This rearrangement joins TRBV5-5 to TRBJ2-7, with 8 nucleotides matching TRBD1. CDR3 bases: TGTGCCAGCAGCTTCGTCGGACAGGGACCCTACGAGCAGTACTTC. Translation: CASSFVGQGPYEQYF.